This note documents a single TCR beta chain sequence. No antigen is known for it. TCRdb re-derived calls from the 5' RACE reads in MiXCR, one entry per CDR3 protein. The sample consists of a few hundred thousand distinct CDR3 sequences, roughly 9.5% of them appearing once. Germline V gene lookup returns CDR1 SGHTA and CDR2 FQGNSA. Trimming removed 6 bases at V and 5 bases at J, with 16 bases between. CDR3 length: 14 amino acids. This specimen belongs to a study of identical twins. Points from the study as a whole: Twins shared out-of-frame alpha sequences with excess low generation probability. Beta out-of-frame sequences showed weaker excess sharing between twins. The models gave estimates that fell short of the out-of-frame TCR alpha sharing seen in monozygotic twins.

This sample also appeared in a second study, on yellow fever vaccine responses in identical twins. As that study records: Twins showed a vaccine T cell response that reportedly seemed partly convergent, partly personalized.

Specimen: PBMCs. This clonotype originated in a woman younger than 30 in good health. The V call is TRBV7-2, the J call TRBJ2-5, with D tentatively TRBD2 (6 bases). CDR3 in DNA: TGTGCCAGCAGGGCGCAGGGCGGAGGGGAGACCCAGTACTTC. This encodes CASRAQGGGETQYF. The full variable domain, with the rest looked up from reference TRBV7-2 and TRBJ2-5, is GAGVSQSPSNKVTEKGKDVELRCDPISGHTALYWYRQSLGQGLEFLIYFQGNSAPDKSGLPSDRFSAERTGGSVSTLTIQRTQQEDSAVYLCASRAQGGGETQYFGPGTRLLVL.